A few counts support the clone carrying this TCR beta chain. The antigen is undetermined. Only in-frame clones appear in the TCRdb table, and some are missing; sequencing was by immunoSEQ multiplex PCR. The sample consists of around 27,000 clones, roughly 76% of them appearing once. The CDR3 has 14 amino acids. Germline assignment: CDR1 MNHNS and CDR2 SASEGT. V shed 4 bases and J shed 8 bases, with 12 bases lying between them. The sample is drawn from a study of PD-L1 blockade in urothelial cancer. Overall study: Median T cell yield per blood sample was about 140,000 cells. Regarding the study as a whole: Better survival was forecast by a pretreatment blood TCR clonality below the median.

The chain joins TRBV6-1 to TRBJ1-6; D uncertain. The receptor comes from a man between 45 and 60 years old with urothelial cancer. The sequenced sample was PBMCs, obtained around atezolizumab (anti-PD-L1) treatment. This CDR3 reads CASSGGLVYSPLHF. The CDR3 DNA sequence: TGTGCCAGCAGTGGCGGACTAGTCTATTCACCCCTCCACTTT.